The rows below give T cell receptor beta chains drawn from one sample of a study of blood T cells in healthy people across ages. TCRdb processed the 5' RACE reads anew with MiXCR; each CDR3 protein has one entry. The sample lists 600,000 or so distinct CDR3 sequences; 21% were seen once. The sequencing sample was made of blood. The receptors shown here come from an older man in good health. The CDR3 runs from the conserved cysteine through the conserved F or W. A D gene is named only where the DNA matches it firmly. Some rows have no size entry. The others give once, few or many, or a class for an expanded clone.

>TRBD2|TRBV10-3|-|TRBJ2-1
TGTGCCATCAGAGGACTAGCCCCAGAGCAGTTCTTC
CAIRGLAPEQFF
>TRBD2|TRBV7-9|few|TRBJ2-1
TGTGCCAGCAGCTACGGAGCGGGAGCTACCGACAATGAGCAGTTCTTC
CASSYGAGATDNEQFF
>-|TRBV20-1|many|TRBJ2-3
TGCAGTGCTAGGGCCGGCGGTGTAACAAGCACAGATACGCAGTATTTT
CSARAGGVTSTDTQYF
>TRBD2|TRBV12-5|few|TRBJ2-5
TGTGCTAGTGGCAAGCCAATAGCGGGAGACGGGGAAGAGACCCAGTACTTC
CASGKPIAGDGEETQYF
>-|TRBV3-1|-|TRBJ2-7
TGTGCCAGCAGCCAAGAAGTTACGTCCTACGAGCAGTACTTC
CASSQEVTSYEQYF
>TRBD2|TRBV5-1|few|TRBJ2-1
TGCGCCAGCAGCTCCACTAGCGCCAACTCCTACAATGAGCAGTTCTTC
CASSSTSANSYNEQFF
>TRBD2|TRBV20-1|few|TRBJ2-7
TGCAGTGCAGACTCACTAGCGGGCGTGTACGAGCAGTACTTC
CSADSLAGVYEQYF
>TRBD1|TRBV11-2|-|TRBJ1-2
TGTGCCAGCAGCTTAGGGGGGACAGGCTTCTATGGCTACACCTTC
CASSLGGTGFYGYTF
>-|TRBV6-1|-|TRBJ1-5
TGTGCCAGCAGTGAAGGGTCGGTTAGCAATCAGCCCCAGCATTTT
CASSEGSVSNQPQHF
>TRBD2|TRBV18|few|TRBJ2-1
TGTGCCAGCTCACCACCAGGGGAGGGTAGGAATGAGCAGTTCTTC
CASSPPGEGRNEQFF